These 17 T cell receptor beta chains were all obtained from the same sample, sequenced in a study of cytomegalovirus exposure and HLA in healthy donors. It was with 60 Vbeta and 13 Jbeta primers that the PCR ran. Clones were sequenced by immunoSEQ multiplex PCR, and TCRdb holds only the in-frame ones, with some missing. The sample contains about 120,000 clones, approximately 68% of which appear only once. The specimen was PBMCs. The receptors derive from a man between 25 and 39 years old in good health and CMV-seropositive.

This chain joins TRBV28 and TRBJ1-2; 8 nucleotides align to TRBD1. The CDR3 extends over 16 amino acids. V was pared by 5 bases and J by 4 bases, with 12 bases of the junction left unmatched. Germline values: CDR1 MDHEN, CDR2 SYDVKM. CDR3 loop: CASSPYQGASFYGYTF. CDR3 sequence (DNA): TGTGCCAGCAGTCCGTATCAGGGGGCGAGCTTCTATGGCTACACCTTC.

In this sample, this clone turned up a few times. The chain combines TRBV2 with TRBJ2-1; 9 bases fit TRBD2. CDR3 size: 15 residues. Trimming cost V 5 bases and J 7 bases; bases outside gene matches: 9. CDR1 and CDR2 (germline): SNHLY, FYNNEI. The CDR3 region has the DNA TGTGCCAGCAGTTTCGGGCTAGCGGGGAGGAATGAGCAGTTCTTC. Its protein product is CASSFGLAGRNEQFF.

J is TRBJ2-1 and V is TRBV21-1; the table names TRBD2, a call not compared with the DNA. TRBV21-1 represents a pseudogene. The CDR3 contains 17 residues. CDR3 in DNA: TGTGCCAGCAGCACGTTTCCAAGCGAGCCTTCCTACAATGAGCAGTTCTTC. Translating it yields CASSTFPSEPSYNEQFF.

CDR3 DNA: TGTGCCAGCAGTTACTCGTACCCGCCTAGCAGCTACGAGCAGTACTTC. As protein: CASSYSYPPSSYEQYF. The chain couples TRBV6-6 to TRBJ2-5; perhaps TRBD2 as D (5 bases). Matching the DNA end better, TRBJ2-7 makes the J call doubtful. The CDR3 consists of 16 residues. Germline V gene sequence: CDR1 MNHNY, CDR2 SVGAGI (reference sequence).

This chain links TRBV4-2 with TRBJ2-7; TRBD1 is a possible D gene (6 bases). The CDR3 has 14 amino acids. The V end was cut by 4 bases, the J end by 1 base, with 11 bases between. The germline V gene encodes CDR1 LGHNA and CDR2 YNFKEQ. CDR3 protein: CASSPDRQSYEQYF. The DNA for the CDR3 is TGTGCCAGCAGCCCAGACAGGCAATCCTACGAGCAGTACTTC.

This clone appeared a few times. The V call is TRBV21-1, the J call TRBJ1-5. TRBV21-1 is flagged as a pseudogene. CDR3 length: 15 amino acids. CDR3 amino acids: CASSTEVFRSSPQHF. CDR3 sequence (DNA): TGTGCCAGCAGCACCGAGGTCTTCCGATCGAGCCCCCAGCATTTT.

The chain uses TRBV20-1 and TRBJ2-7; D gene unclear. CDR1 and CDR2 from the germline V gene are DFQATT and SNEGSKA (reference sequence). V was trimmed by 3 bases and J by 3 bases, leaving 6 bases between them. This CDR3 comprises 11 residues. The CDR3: CSASSSYEQYF. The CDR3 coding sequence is TGCAGTGCTAGTTCCAGCTACGAGCAGTACTTC.

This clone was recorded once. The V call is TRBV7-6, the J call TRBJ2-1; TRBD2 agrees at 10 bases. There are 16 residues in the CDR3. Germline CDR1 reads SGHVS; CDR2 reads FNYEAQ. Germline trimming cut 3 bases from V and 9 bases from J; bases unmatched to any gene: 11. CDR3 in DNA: TGTGCCAGCAGCTTGGTGCTAGCGGGAGTTTCCGGTGAGCAGTTCTTC. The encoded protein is CASSLVLAGVSGEQFF.

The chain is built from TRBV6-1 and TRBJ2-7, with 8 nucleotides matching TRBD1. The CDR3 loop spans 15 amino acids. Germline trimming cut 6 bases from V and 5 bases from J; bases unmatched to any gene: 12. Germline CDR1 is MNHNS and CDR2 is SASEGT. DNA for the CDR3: TGTGCCAGCAGACTACGGGGGACAGGTGCGAACGAGCAGTACTTC. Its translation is CASRLRGTGANEQYF.

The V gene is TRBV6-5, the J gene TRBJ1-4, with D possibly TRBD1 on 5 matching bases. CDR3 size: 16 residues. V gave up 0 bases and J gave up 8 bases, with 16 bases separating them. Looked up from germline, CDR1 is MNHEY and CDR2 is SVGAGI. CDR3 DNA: TGTGCCAGCAGTTACTCGTTGGGGGGGTTGTACGAAAAACTGTTTTTT. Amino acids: CASSYSLGGLYEKLFF.

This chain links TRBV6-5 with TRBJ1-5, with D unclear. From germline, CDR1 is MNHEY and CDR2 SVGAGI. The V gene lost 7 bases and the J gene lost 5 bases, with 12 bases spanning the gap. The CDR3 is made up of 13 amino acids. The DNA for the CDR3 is TGTGCCAGCACTCCTCGGAGGGATCAGCCCCAGCATTTT. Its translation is CASTPRRDQPQHF.

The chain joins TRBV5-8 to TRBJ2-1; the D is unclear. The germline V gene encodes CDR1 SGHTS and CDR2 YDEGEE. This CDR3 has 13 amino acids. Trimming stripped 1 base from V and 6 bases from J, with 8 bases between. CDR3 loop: CASSLTLPNEQFF. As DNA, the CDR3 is TGTGCCAGCAGCTTGACCCTACCCAATGAGCAGTTCTTC.

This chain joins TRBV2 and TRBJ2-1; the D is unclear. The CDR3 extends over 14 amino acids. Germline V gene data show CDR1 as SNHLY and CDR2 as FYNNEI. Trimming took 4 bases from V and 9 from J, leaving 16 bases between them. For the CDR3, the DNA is TGTGCCAGCAGTGCTTTATCCATTTTGAGTGAGCAGTTCTTC. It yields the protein CASSALSILSEQFF.

The CDR3 bases are TGTGCCACCAGCAGAGATTTGGAGGGTCGGAGTGAGCAGTACTTC. Protein product: CATSRDLEGRSEQYF. V is TRBV15 and J is TRBJ2-7, with D possibly TRBD2 on 6 matching bases. The V gene's germline CDR1 is LNHNV and CDR2 YYDKDF (reference sequence). V lost 0 bases, J lost 7 bases, and 16 bases lay in between. CDR3 size: 15 residues.

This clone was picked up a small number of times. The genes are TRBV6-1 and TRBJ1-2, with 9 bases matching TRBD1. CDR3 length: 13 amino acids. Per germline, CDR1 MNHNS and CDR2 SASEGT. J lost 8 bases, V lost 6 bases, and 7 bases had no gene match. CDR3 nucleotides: TGTGCCAGCAGGGGGACAGGGTTCGGCGGCTACACCTTC. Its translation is CASRGTGFGGYTF.

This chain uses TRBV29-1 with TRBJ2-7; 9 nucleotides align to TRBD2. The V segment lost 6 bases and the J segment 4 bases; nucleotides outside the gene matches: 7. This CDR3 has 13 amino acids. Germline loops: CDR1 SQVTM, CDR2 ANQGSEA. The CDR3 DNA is TGCAGCGTGGCCGGGACTAGCTCATACGAGCAGTACTTC. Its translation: CSVAGTSSYEQYF.

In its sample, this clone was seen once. CDR3 loop: CASSPNHLGGGLGETQYF. Written as DNA, the CDR3 is TGTGCCAGCAGCCCTAATCACCTGGGGGGGGGCCTGGGCGAGACCCAGTACTTC. V gene TRBV9 combines with J gene TRBJ2-5; D may be TRBD2 (7 bases). Germline CDR1 reads SGDLS; CDR2 reads YYNGEE. The CDR3 is 18 residues long. V shed 4 bases and J shed 5 bases, with 27 bases lying between them.